These 16 T cell receptor beta chains came from one sample sequenced in a study of CD8+ T cells in alopecia areata. Extracted from the samples, RNA was reverse transcribed into cDNA to serve as the sequencing template. Here immunoSEQ multiplex PCR was the method, and the copy in TCRdb shows in-frame clones only, minus some. The data hold under 150,000 clones, with roughly 56% observed a single time. Treatment meaning: oral pan-JAK inhibitor, 5-10 mg twice daily. This specimen was CD4+ T cells sorted from blood, taken at week 24, from a patient treated with tofacitinib. The receptors shown here come from a human donor with alopecia areata.

This clone was counted only a few times. The chain has TRBV19 and TRBJ2-5, with 7 bases matching TRBD1. V trimming: 3 bases; J trimming: 5 bases; junction bases outside the gene matches: 12. Germline V gene lookup returns CDR1 LNHDA and CDR2 SQIVND (reference sequence). CDR3 length: 16 residues. The CDR3 sequence: CASSMWQGVGVETQYF. CDR3 DNA sequence: TGTGCCAGTAGTATGTGGCAGGGGGTAGGAGTGGAGACCCAGTACTTC.

In its sample, this clone was seen a few times. The chain combines TRBV6-5 with TRBJ2-3, with 9 bases matching TRBD2. The germline gives CDR1 MNHEY, CDR2 SVGAGI. Losses at the gene ends were 6 bases for V and 4 bases for J; bases not matched to a gene: 8. The CDR3 runs to 15 residues. The CDR3 reads CASRESGGRADTQYF. Here the CDR3 DNA reads TGTGCCAGCAGAGAAAGCGGGGGGAGGGCAGATACGCAGTATTTT.

The V call is TRBV5-6, the J call TRBJ2-5, with 7 nucleotides matching TRBD1. The CDR3 length is 13 residues. V gave up 4 bases and J gave up 13 bases; unmatched junction bases: 13. Germline V gene data show CDR1 as SGHDT and CDR2 as YYEEEE. Written as DNA, the CDR3 is TGTGCCAGCAGCGCATACCGGACAGGACATCCGTACTTC. Protein sequence: CASSAYRTGHPYF. Full variable domain (remainder filled in from reference TRBV5-6 and TRBJ2-5): DAGVTQSPTHLIKTRGQQVTLRCSPKSGHDTVSWYQQALGQGPQFIFQYYEEEERQRGNFPDRFSGHQFPNYSSELNVNALLLGDSALYLCASSAYRTGHPYFGPGTRLLVL.

This sequence joins TRBV30 and TRBJ1-2; 7 bases fit TRBD1. Germline values: CDR1 GTSNPN, CDR2 SVGIG (reference sequence). V was clipped by 4 bases and J by 4 bases; unmatched bases: 6. The CDR3 runs 13 residues. The DNA for the CDR3 is TGTGCCTGGACCCTCGACAGGGTCTATGGCTACACCTTC. It specifies CAWTLDRVYGYTF.

Written as DNA, the CDR3 is TGTGCCAGCAGCTCCTCGTGGGGCGGCTACGAGCAGTACTTC. Its protein product is CASSSSWGGYEQYF. The chain uses TRBV9 and TRBJ2-7; tentatively, D is TRBD1 (5 bases). Germline CDR1 and CDR2: SGDLS and YYNGEE. V was pared by 4 bases and J by 3 bases, with 14 bases between. The CDR3 has 14 amino acids.

The rearrangement links TRBV9 to TRBJ2-3, with D possibly matching TRBD1 (5 bases). Trimming pared 0 bases from V and 2 bases from J, leaving 10 bases between. From germline, CDR1 is SGDLS and CDR2 YYNGEE. This CDR3 is 15 amino acids long. The CDR3 protein is CASSVGGIDTDTQYF. The DNA of the CDR3 is TGTGCCAGCAGCGTAGGGGGCATAGACACAGATACGCAGTATTTT.

The chain recombines TRBV7-2 with TRBJ1-6; D is unresolved. CDR1 is SGHTA and CDR2 is FQGNSA in the germline V gene. The CDR3 is 15 residues long. V gave up 1 base and J gave up 10 bases, with 14 bases separating them. DNA of the CDR3: TGTGCCAGCAGCTTAGAGAAAGGGCTCGCCTCACCCCTCCACTTT. It specifies CASSLEKGLASPLHF.

CDR3 region: CAISESHASSYEQYF. In DNA form, the CDR3 reads TGTGCCATCAGTGAATCCCACGCTAGCTCCTACGAGCAGTACTTC. The chain combines TRBV10-3 with TRBJ2-7; D not certain. Between the trimmed V and J ends, which lost 3 bases and 0 bases, there was a span of 12 bases. This CDR3 is 15 amino acids long. CDR1 is ENHRY and CDR2 is SYGVKD in the germline V gene.

The chain has TRBV2 and TRBJ2-2; D perhaps matches TRBD1 (6 bases). Germline V gene lookup returns CDR1 SNHLY and CDR2 FYNNEI. CDR3 size: 15 residues. V was clipped by 6 bases and J by 6 bases, with 17 bases between them. This chain's CDR3 is CASRGPSAGAGELFF. In DNA form, the CDR3 reads TGTGCCAGCAGAGGTCCCTCGGCAGGGGCCGGGGAGCTGTTTTTT.

CDR3 loop: CASSVGVNQYTDTQYF. The CDR3 DNA reads as TGTGCCAGCAGCGTAGGCGTTAACCAATACACAGATACGCAGTATTTT. The genes are TRBV9 and TRBJ2-3; D remains unclear. The CDR3 is made up of 16 amino acids. CDR1 is SGDLS, CDR2 YYNGEE, per germline. Trimming pared 0 bases from V and 2 bases from J, leaving 13 bases between.

In DNA, the CDR3 is TGCAGCGTTGGTGTATTTTCTAGCACAGATACGCAGTATTTT. It is translated as CSVGVFSSTDTQYF. The genes are TRBV29-1 and TRBJ2-3; D is ambiguous. The CDR3 length is 14 residues. V lost 4 bases, J lost 0 bases, and 11 bases lay in between. From germline, CDR1 is SQVTM and CDR2 ANQGSEA.

The sample holds a few counts of this clone. This chain uses TRBV14 with TRBJ2-2; tentative D call: TRBD1 (6 bases). The V end was cut by 4 bases, the J end by 1 base, with 7 bases between. Germline V gene lookup returns CDR1 SGHDN and CDR2 FVKESK. The CDR3 loop spans 14 amino acids. The CDR3 sequence is CASSRQVNTGELFF. The CDR3 nucleotides read TGTGCCAGCAGCCGACAGGTGAACACCGGGGAGCTGTTTTTT. Based on the CDR3 plus reference TRBV14 and TRBJ2-2, the full variable domain is EAGVTQFPSHSVIEKGQTVTLRCDPISGHDNLYWYRRVMGKEIKFLLHFVKESKQDESGMPNNRFLAERTGGTYSTLKVQPAELEDSGVYFCASSRQVNTGELFFGEGSRLTVL.

This clone has a handful of counts. This chain links TRBV6-5 with TRBJ1-2; TRBD1 aligns across 8 bases. The CDR3 contains 14 residues. With V trimmed by 0 bases and J by 3 bases, 0 bases remained unmatched. Per the germline V gene, CDR1 is MNHEY and CDR2 is SVGAGI. Here the CDR3 reads CASSYSDRDYGYTF. The CDR3 DNA reads TGTGCCAGCAGTTACTCGGACAGGGACTATGGCTACACCTTC.

The chain has TRBV4-3 and TRBJ1-1; tentative D call: TRBD1 (6 bases). The CDR3 runs to 15 residues. Germline assignment: CDR1 LGHNA and CDR2 YSLEER. V was cut by 0 bases and J by 4 bases, with 12 bases left in between. CDR3: CASSQDFTGSTEAFF. CDR3 coding DNA: TGCGCCAGCAGCCAAGACTTCACAGGGAGCACTGAAGCTTTCTTT.

The rearrangement uses TRBV5-1 and TRBJ2-5; D gene ambiguous. The length of the CDR3 is 11 residues. V was shortened by 0 bases and J by 5 bases, with 2 bases between the two germline ends. Germline V gene lookup returns CDR1 SGHRS and CDR2 YFSETQ. The CDR3 DNA reads as TGCGCCAGCAGCTTGGATGAGACCCAGTACTTC. Translated, it gives CASSLDETQYF.

The chain employs TRBV4-3 and TRBJ1-4; a weak D match, TRBD1 (6 bases). The CDR3 has 16 residues. The V and J ends lost 0 bases and 6 bases respectively, with 14 bases between them. Germline V gives CDR1 LGHNA, CDR2 YSLEER. The CDR3 here is CASSQDRDTSYEKLFF. CDR3 coding DNA: TGCGCCAGCAGCCAAGATAGGGACACCAGTTATGAAAAACTGTTTTTT.